Listed below are T cell receptor beta chains from one sample, sequenced in a study of blood T cell repertoires in COVID-19. Sequencing was performed with immunoSEQ multiplex PCR; in TCRdb, only in-frame clones are kept and a portion is missing. The data show fewer than 200,000 clones, roughly 90% seen once. The source material was peripheral blood. These receptors originate from a woman in her forties or fifties with acute or convalescent COVID-19. Both conserved end residues are part of each CDR3. A D gene is named only where the DNA matches it firmly. Not all rows give a size; the values are once, few, many and, for expanded clones, a class.

>TRBV10-2|TRBD1|.|TRBJ2-7
TGCGCCAGCAGCTGGACAGGGGAGTACGAGCAGTACTTC
CASSWTGEYEQYF
>TRBV20-1|.|.|TRBJ1-1
TGCAGTGCCAGTCCGGGAAAGGGCACTGAAGCTTTCTTT
CSASPGKGTEAFF
>TRBV18|TRBD2|once|TRBJ2-7
TGTGCCAGCTCACCGACTAGCGGGGTTTCCTACGAGCAGTACTTC
CASSPTSGVSYEQYF
>TRBV2|TRBD2|.|TRBJ2-5
TGTGCCAGCAGTGAAAGGCGGGGGGCAGAGACCCAGTACTTC
CASSERRGAETQYF
>TRBV30|.|.|TRBJ1-3
TGTGCCTGGAACAGGTTCTCTGGAAACACCATATATTTT
CAWNRFSGNTIYF
>TRBV5-1|TRBD2|many|TRBJ2-2
TGCGCCAGCAGCGCTAGCGGAAAGAACACCGGGGAGCTGTTTTTT
CASSASGKNTGELFF
>TRBV28|.|once|TRBJ2-5
TGTGCCAGCAGGAGACTAGACCGGGAGACCCAGTACTTC
CASRRLDRETQYF
>TRBV6-4|.|few|TRBJ2-2
TGTGCCAGCAGTGACTCAGCAGAGGGGGACACCGGGGAGCTGTTTTTT
CASSDSAEGDTGELFF
>TRBV20-1|TRBD2|.|TRBJ2-5
TGCAGTGCTAGTGGGCCGGGGGGCCAAGAGACCCAGTACTTC
CSASGPGGQETQYF
>TRBV5-1|TRBD2|.|TRBJ2-3
TGCGCCAGCAGCTTGAGCAGCGGGGGAGGTACAGATACGCAGTATTTT
CASSLSSGGGTDTQYF
>TRBV6-5|.|.|TRBJ1-6
TGTGCCAGCAGTTACCAAACAGGGCACAATTCACCCCTCCACTTT
CASSYQTGHNSPLHF
>TRBV2|.|.|TRBJ1-6
TGTGCCAGCAGTGACGGGGGGGGCTCCTATAATTCACCCCTCCACTTT
CASSDGGGSYNSPLHF
>TRBV11-2|.|.|TRBJ2-7
TGTGCCAGCGGGGGTCGGAGGGGATACGAGCAGTACTTC
CASGGRRGYEQYF
>TRBV14|.|.|TRBJ1-1
TGTGCCAGCAGCCTTATGTCAGACAGTGAAGCTTTCTTT
CASSLMSDSEAFF
>TRBV5-1|.|.|TRBJ1-3
TGCGCCAGCAGCCACCGGGGAGATGGAAACACCATATATTTT
CASSHRGDGNTIYF
>TRBV11-3|.|.|TRBJ1-3
TGTGCCAGCAGCTTAACAGGGCCTGGAAACACCATATATTTT
CASSLTGPGNTIYF
>TRBV7-2|.|.|TRBJ2-3
TGTGCCAGCAGCTTAAACAGTCCCCCAGATACGCAGTATTTT
CASSLNSPPDTQYF
>TRBV11-2|TRBD2|.|TRBJ2-5
TGTGCCAGCAGCTTAGGGCTCCTAGCGGGGATACCGGAGACCCAGTACTTC
CASSLGLLAGIPETQYF
>TRBV3-1/TRBV3-2|.|.|TRBJ1-2
TGTGCCAGCAGCCAAGTGGACAGTAATGGCTACACCTTC
CASSQVDSNGYTF
>TRBV7-6|.|.|TRBJ1-4
TGTGCCAGCAGCTCGCGTAATGAAAAACTGTTTTTT
CASSSRNEKLFF
>TRBV7-2|TRBD1|.|TRBJ1-1
TGTGCCAGCAGCTTAGGTGGGACAGGGGAAGCTTTCTTT
CASSLGGTGEAFF
>TRBV25-1|.|.|TRBJ1-3
TGTGCCAGCAGTGACCATGGGGGGGGAAACACCATATATTTT
CASSDHGGGNTIYF
>TRBV20-1|TRBD1|.|TRBJ1-5
TGCAGTGCTAGTCGCAGGGACAGCCTTTATAGCAATCAGCCCCAGCATTTT
CSASRRDSLYSNQPQHF
>TRBV3-1/TRBV3-2|.|.|TRBJ2-5
TGTGCCAGCAGCCAAGATATCGAGACCCAGTACTTC
CASSQDIETQYF
>TRBV2|TRBD1|.|TRBJ1-1
TGTGCCAGCAGTAATGTCCCGGGACAGGGAGAAGCTTTCTTT
CASSNVPGQGEAFF
>TRBV9|.|.|TRBJ1-6
TGTGCCAGCAGCGCGAGCGGGAAGCAATTTCCCCTCCACTTT
CASSASGKQFPLHF
>TRBV5-4|TRBD1|.|TRBJ1-2
TGTGCCAGCAGTCGGACAGGGTTTGGAGCTAACTATGGCTACACCTTC
CASSRTGFGANYGYTF
>TRBV2|TRBD2|.|TRBJ2-7
TGTGCCAGCAGTGAACTAGCGGGAGTCTACGAGCAGTACTTC
CASSELAGVYEQYF